This T cell receptor beta chain appears in the sequencing data of a study of blood T cell repertoires in COVID-19 (dated by TCRdb to 2018 to 2021). In the study overall: Collaborator samples came from the United States, Italy and Spain and covered acute and convalescent phases of COVID-19. The samples were drawn from the first 160 participants of the ongoing ImmuneRACE study and from some 1,300 subjects provided by 6 global collaborators. HLA class I and class II types, where available, came from metadata supplied by the sample provider rather than from assay-based typing. The prospective study material was composed of cDNA or gDNA derived from T cells, B-cell-depleted T cells, or PBMCs. Deeply sampled blood TCRbeta repertoires from subjects exposed to, actively infected with, or recovered from COVID-19 were included in the dataset. The repertoires were made available in a free public database intended to serve as a resource for research on the immune response to SARS-CoV-2. Nearly every sample came with metadata listing a de-identified subject ID, COVID-19 status, age in years and sex. The paper as a whole reports these results and caveats: How much clinical and demographic metadata was included differed by source and by participant, and the metadata was provided uncurated.

V is trimmed back by 10 bases and J by 2 bases, and the junction contains 6 bases that no gene match accounts for. The germline V gene encodes CDR1 ENHRY and CDR2 SYGVKD. The CDR3 covers 14 residues, taking in both the cysteine and the phenylalanine. The entry retains the CDR3 DNA only, 42 bases that are in frame from base 1. Participants in the prospective study were enrolled through a virtual design, were aged about 18 to 100 years, and lived in approximately 25 United States geographic areas. In the prospective study, cohorts were assigned on the basis of participant-reported clinical history obtained from a screening survey and a study questionnaire. For ImmuneRACE Cohort 3, a participant was defined as recovered based on two consecutive negative NP/OP PCR tests, clearance by a healthcare professional, or resolution of symptoms. In the prospective study, whole blood, serum and a nasopharyngeal or oropharyngeal swab were collected from each participant by mobile phlebotomists. Prospective study participants could optionally give additional blood draws and questionnaires over an approximately 2-month period. Prospective study blood samples were shipped either frozen or at room temperature before DNA extraction.

This clone was seen only once. Its specific antigen is unknown. No quality values exist for individual bases; no much larger clone is one base distant. TCRbeta CDR3 regions were amplified from genomic DNA by means of the immunoSEQ Assay, a bias-controlled multiplex PCR. The original pipeline was this. The number of nucleated cells in each sample was estimated from the amplification of reference gene primers within the assay. To quantify the absolute abundance of each unique TCRbeta CDR3 rearrangement, sequence reads were collapsed and filtered. For each sample, productive Simpson clonality was calculated as the square root of Simpson's diversity index over productive rearrangements. TCRdb holds this immuneACCESS table with in-frame rearrangements only. Some clones are missing; in checked studies, unresolved V genes explain under half, and the rest has no known cause. The DNA was the basis for D and trimming; V, J and clone size are from that table. The sample table shows 300,000 to 400,000 clones, and less than 90% are seen once. The ten largest clones add up to approximately 0.93% of the sample.

The receptor was derived from a woman aged 25-40 years who had recovered from COVID-19. Material for sequencing was PBMCs or T cells enriched from blood (not recorded which). Rearrangement joined TRBV10-3 to TRBJ2-3, with 10 middle bases fitting TRBD1. This receptor has the CDR3 CATGGQGVTDTQYF. DNA sequence: TGTGCCACAGGTGGACAGGGGGTCACAGATACGCAGTATTTT.